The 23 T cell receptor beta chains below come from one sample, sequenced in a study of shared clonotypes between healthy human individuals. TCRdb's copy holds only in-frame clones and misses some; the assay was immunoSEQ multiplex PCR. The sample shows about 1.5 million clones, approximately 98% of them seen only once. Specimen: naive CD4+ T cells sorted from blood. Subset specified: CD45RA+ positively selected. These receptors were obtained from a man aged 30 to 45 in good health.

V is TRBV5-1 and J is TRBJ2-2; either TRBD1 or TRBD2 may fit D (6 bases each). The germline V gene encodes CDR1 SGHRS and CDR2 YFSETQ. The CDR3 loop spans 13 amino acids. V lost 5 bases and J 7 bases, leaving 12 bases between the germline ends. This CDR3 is CASREQGGGELFF. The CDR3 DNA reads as TGCGCCAGCAGGGAACAGGGAGGCGGGGAGCTGTTTTTT.

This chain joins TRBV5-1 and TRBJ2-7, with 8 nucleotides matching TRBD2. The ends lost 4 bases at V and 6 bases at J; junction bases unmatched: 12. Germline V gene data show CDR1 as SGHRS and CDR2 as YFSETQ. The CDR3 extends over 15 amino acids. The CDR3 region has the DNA TGCGCCAGCAGCAAGAATCCGGGACTAGTTGGCGAGCAGTACTTC. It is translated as CASSKNPGLVGEQYF.

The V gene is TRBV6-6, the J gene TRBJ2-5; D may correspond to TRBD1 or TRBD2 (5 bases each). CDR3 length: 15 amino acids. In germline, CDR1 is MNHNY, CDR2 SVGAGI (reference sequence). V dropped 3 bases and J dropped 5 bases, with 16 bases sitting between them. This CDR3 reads CASSYSGRGWETQYF. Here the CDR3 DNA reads TGTGCCAGCAGTTATTCTGGCCGGGGCTGGGAGACCCAGTACTTC.

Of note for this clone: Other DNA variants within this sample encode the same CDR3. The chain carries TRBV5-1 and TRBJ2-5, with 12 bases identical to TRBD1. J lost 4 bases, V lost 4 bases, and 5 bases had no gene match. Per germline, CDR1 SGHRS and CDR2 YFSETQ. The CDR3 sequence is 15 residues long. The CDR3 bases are TGCGCCAGCAGCCCCGGGACAGGGGGCGGAGAGACCCAGTACTTC. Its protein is CASSPGTGGGETQYF.

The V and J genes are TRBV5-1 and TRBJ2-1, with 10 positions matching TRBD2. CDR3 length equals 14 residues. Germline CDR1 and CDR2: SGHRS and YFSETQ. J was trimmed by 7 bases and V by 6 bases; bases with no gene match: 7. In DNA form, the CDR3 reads TGCGCCAGCACTCTAGCGGGAGTCCCAAATGAGCAGTTCTTC. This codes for CASTLAGVPNEQFF. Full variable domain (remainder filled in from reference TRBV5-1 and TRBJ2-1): KAGVTQTPRYLIKTRGQQVTLSCSPISGHRSVSWYQQTPGQGLQFLFEYFSETQRNKGNFPGRFSGRQFSNSRSEMNVSTLELGDSALYLCASTLAGVPNEQFFGPGTRLTVL.

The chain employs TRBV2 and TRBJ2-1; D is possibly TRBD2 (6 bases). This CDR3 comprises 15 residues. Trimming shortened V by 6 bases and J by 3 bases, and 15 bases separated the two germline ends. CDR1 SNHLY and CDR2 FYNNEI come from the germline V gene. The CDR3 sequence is CASRNLRENYNEQFF. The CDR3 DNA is TGTGCCAGCAGAAACCTTCGGGAGAACTACAATGAGCAGTTCTTC.

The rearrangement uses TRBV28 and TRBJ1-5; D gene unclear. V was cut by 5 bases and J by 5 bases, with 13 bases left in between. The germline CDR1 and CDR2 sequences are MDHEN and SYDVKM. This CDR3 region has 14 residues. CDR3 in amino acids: CASSPEIGHQPQHF. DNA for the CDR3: TGTGCCAGCAGTCCAGAGATAGGGCATCAGCCCCAGCATTTT.

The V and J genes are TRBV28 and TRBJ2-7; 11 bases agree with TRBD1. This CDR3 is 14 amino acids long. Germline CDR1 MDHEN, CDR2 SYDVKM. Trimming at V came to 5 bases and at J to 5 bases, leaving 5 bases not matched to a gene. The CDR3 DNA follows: TGTGCCAGCAGTAAAGGGACAGGGGGAAACGAGCAGTACTTC. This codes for CASSKGTGGNEQYF.

CDR3: CASSKDRATDTQYF. For the CDR3, the DNA is TGTGCCAGCAGCAAAGATAGGGCCACAGATACGCAGTATTTT. V usage is TRBV21-1 and J usage is TRBJ2-3. TRBV21-1 is given as a pseudogene. The CDR3 totals 14 residues.

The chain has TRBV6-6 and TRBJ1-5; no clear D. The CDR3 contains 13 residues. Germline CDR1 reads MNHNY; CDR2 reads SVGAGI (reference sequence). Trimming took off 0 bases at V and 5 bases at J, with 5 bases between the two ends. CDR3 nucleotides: TGTGCCAGCAGTTACTCGAGGGATCAGCCCCAGCATTTT. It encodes CASSYSRDQPQHF.

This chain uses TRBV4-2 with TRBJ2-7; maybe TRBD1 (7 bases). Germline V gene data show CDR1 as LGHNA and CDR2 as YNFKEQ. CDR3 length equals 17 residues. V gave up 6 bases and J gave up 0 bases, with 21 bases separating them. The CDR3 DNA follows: TGTGCCAGCAGTCGACAGGCTGCGGGACAGAGCTCCTACGAGCAGTACTTC. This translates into CASSRQAAGQSSYEQYF.

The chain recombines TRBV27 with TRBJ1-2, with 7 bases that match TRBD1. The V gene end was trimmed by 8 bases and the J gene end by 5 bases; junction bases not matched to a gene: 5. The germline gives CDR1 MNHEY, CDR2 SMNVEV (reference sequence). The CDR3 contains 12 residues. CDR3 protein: CASGLQGYGYTF. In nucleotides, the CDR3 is TGTGCCAGCGGACTACAGGGGTATGGCTACACCTTC.

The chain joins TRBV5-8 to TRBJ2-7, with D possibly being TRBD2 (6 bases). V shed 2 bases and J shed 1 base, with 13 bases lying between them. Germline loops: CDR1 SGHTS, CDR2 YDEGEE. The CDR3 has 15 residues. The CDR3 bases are TGTGCCAGCAGCTTTGGAGGGCGAGGGTCCTACGAGCAGTACTTC. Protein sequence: CASSFGGRGSYEQYF.

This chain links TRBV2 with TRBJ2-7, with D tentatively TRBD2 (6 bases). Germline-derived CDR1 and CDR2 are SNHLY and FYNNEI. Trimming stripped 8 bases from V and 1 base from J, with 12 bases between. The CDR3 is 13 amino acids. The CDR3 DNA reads TGTGCCAGCGGGGGGACGGATTCCTACGAGCAGTACTTC. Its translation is CASGGTDSYEQYF.

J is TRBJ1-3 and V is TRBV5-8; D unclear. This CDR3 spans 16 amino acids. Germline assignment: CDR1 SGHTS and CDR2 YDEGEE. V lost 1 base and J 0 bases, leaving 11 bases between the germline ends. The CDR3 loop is CASSLLQSSSGNTIYF. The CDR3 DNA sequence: TGTGCCAGCAGCTTGTTACAGTCGAGCTCTGGAAACACCATATATTTT.

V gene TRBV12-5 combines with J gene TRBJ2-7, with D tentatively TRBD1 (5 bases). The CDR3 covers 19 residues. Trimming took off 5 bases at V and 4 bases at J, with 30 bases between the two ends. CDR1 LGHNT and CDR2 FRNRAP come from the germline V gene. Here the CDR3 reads CASGLCKFPDADKGYEQYF. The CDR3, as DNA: TGTGCTAGTGGTCTCTGCAAATTCCCGGACGCAGATAAGGGGTACGAGCAGTACTTC.

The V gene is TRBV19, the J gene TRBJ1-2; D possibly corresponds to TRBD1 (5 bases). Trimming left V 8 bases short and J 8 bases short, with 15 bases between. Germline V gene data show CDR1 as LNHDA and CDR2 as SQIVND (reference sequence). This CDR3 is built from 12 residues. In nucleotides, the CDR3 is TGTGCCAGTCAGGAATACAGGCGAGGCTACACCTTC. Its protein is CASQEYRRGYTF.

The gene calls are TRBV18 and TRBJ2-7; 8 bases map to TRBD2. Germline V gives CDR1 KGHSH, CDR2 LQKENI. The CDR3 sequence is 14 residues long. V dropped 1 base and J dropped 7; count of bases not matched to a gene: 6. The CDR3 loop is CASSPLGTSREQYF. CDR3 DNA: TGTGCCAGCTCACCACTCGGGACTAGTCGGGAGCAGTACTTC.

In DNA form, the CDR3 reads TGTGCCAGCACCGCCGGGACTAGCATCTACGAGCAGTACTTC. The encoded protein is CASTAGTSIYEQYF. The genes are TRBV28 and TRBJ2-7; the match to TRBD2 covers 9 bases. After removal of 7 bases from V and 3 bases from J, the junction contained 7 bases not matched to a gene. The germline gives CDR1 MDHEN, CDR2 SYDVKM. The CDR3 loop spans 14 amino acids.

The CDR3 region is CASSPTTGSSNQPQHF. The CDR3 coding sequence is TGCGCCAGCAGCCCGACGACAGGTTCTAGCAATCAGCCCCAGCATTTT. The V gene is TRBV5-1, the J gene TRBJ1-5, with a possible D match to TRBD1 (6 bases). The length of the CDR3 is 16 residues. The germline V gene has CDR1 SGHRS and CDR2 YFSETQ. The V and J ends lost 4 bases and 0 bases respectively, with 14 bases between them.

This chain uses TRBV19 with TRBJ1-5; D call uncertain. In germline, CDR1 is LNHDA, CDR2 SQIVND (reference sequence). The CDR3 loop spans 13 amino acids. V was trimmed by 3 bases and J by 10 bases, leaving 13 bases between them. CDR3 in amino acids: CASSMRGVSPQHF. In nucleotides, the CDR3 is TGTGCCAGTAGTATGCGGGGTGTCAGCCCCCAGCATTTT.

This CDR3 reads CASQGGQRNQPQHF. CDR3 nucleotides: TGTGCCTCTCAAGGAGGGCAGCGCAATCAGCCCCAGCATTTT. The chain couples TRBV19 to TRBJ1-5, with unresolved D. The V gene's germline CDR1 is LNHDA and CDR2 SQIVND (reference sequence). This CDR3 has 14 residues. Trimming took off 11 bases at V and 2 bases at J, with 16 bases between the two ends.

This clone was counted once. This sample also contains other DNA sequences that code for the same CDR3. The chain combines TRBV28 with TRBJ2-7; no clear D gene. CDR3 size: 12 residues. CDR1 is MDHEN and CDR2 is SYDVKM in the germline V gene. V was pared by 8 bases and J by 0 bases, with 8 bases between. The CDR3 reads CASRTSSYEQYF. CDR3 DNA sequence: TGTGCCAGCCGGACCAGCTCCTACGAGCAGTACTTC.